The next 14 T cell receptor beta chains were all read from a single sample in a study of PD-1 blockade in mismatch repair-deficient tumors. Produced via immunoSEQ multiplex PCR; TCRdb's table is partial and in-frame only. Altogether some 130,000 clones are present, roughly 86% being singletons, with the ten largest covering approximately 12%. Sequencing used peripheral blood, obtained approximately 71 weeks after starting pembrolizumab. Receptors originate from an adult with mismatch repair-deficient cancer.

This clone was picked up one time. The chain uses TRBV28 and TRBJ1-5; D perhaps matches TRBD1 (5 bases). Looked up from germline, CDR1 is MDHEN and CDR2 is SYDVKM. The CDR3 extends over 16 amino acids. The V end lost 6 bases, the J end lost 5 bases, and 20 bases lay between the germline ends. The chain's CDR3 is CASSQPTGRRHQPQHF. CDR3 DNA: TGTGCCAGCAGCCAACCTACAGGACGTCGGCATCAGCCCCAGCATTTT. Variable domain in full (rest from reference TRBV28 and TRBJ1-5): DVKVTQSSRYLVKRTGEKVFLECVQDMDHENMFWYRQDPGLGLRLIYFSYDVKMKEKGDIPEGYSVSREKKERFSLILESASTNQTSMYLCASSQPTGRRHQPQHFGDGTRLSIL.

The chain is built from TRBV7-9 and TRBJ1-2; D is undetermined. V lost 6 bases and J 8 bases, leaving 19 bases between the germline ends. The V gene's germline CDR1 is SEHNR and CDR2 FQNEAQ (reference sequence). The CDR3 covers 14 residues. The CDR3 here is CASRPPSDGWGYTF. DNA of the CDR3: TGTGCCAGCAGACCCCCCTCCGACGGATGGGGCTACACCTTC.

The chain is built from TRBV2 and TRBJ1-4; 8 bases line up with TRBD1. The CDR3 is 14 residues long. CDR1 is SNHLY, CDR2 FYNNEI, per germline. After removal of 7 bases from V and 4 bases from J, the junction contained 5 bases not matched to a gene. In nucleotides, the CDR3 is TGTGCCAGCACCCCGGGACAGGATAATGAAAAACTGTTTTTT. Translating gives CASTPGQDNEKLFF.

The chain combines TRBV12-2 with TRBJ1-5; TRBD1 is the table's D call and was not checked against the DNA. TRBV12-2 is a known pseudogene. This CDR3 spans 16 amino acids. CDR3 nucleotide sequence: TGTGCAAGTCGCTTCCAGGGGGGCCCTAGCAATCAGCCCCAGCATTTT. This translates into CASRFQGGPSNQPQHF.

DNA for the CDR3: TGCGCCAGCAGCCGCCTTGGGGGCCCCTCTGGGGCCAACGTCCTGACTTTC. This encodes CASSRLGGPSGANVLTF. The chain is built from TRBV4-3 and TRBJ2-6, with D maybe TRBD1 (6 bases). The CDR3 totals 17 residues. The germline V and J ends were trimmed by 4 bases and 0 bases, with 13 bases remaining between them. The germline gives CDR1 LGHNA, CDR2 YSLEER.

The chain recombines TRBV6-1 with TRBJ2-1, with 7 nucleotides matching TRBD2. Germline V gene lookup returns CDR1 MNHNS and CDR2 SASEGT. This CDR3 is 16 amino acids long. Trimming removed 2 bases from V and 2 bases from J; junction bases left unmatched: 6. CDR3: CASSEWRERPYNEQFF. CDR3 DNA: TGTGCCAGCAGTGAATGGCGGGAGAGACCCTACAATGAGCAGTTCTTC.

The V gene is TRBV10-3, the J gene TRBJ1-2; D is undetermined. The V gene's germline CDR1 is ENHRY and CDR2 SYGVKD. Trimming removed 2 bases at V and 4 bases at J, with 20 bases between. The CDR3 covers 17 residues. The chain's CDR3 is CAISEPGGKALLYGYTF. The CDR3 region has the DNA TGTGCCATCAGTGAGCCTGGCGGCAAGGCCCTTCTCTATGGCTACACCTTC.

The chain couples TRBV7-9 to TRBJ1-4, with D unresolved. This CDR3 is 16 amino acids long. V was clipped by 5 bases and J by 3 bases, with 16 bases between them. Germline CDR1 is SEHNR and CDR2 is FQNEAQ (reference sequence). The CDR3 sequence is CASSIDVGLANEKLFF. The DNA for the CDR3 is TGTGCCAGCAGCATAGATGTTGGTCTGGCTAATGAAAAACTGTTTTTT.

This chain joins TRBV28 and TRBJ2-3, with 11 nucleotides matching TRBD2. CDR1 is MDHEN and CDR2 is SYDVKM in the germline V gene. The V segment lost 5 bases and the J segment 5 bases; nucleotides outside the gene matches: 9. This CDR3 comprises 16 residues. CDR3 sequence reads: CASSHFSGRAGDTQYF. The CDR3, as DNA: TGTGCCAGCAGTCATTTTAGCGGGAGGGCCGGAGATACGCAGTATTTT.

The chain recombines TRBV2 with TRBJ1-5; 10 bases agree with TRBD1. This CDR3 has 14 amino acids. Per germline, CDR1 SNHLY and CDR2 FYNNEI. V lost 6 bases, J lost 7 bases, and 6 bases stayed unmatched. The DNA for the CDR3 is TGTGCCAGCAGACCTCCGGGACAGGGGCAGCCCCAGCATTTT. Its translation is CASRPPGQGQPQHF.

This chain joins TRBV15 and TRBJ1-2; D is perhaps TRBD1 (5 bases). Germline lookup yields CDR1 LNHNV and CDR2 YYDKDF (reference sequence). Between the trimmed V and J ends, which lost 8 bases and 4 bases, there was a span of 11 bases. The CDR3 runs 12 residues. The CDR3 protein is CATGALSYGYTF. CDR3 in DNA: TGTGCCACCGGGGCCCTTAGCTATGGCTACACCTTC.

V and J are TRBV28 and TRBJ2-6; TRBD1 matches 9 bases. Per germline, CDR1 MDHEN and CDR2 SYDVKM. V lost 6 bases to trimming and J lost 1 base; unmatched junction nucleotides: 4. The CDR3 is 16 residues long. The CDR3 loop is CASRGDRASGANVLTF. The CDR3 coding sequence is TGTGCCAGCAGGGGGGACAGGGCGTCTGGGGCCAACGTCCTGACTTTC.

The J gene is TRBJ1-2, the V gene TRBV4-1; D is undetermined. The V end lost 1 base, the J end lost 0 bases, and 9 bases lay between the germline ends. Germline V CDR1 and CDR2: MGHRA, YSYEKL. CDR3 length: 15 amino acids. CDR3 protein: CASSQGYPSNYGYTF. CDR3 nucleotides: TGCGCCAGCAGCCAAGGGTACCCCTCTAACTATGGCTACACCTTC.

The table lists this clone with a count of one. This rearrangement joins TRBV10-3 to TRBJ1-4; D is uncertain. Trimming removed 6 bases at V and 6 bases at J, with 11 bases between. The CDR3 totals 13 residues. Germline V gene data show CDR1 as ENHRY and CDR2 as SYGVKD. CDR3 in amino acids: CAISGKLHEKLFF. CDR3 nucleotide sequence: TGTGCCATCAGCGGGAAGCTACATGAAAAACTGTTTTTT.